These T cell receptor beta chains were read from a single sample in a study of siplizumab effects on memory and regulatory T cells. This table comes from immunoSEQ multiplex PCR, and its TCRdb copy is limited to in-frame clones, with some not included. The sample comprises 100,000 or so clones, roughly nine tenths of which are singletons, and 1.1% rests with the top ten. The material sequenced was CD4+ T cells sorted from blood. Receptors originate from a human donor in good health. Both conserved end residues are part of each CDR3. The D gene is left open where the match is weak. Some rows have no size entry. The others give once, few or many, or a class for an expanded clone.

.	TRBV11-3	TRBJ2-1	.	TGTGCCAGCAGCTTTGGCATTGAAAGGGGTGATGAGCAGTTCTTC	CASSFGIERGDEQFF
.	TRBV6-1	TRBJ1-2	.	TGTGCCAGCAGTGAGAATTTAGGGAGTCGTCCCGGCAGAGATTATGGCTACACCTTC	CASSENLGSRPGRDYGYTF
.	TRBV6-6	TRBJ2-3	.	TGTGCCACCCATGAGGGATACACGCAGTATTTT	CATHEGYTQYF
TRBD2	TRBV18	TRBJ2-6	.	TGTGCCAGCTCGGTCGGGGGGGCCAAGGGCTCTGGGGCCAACGTCCTGACTTTC	CASSVGGAKGSGANVLTF
.	TRBV19	TRBJ1-1	.	TGTGCCAGTAGTGCCGTCGGGGGTAGCACTGAAGCTTTCTTT	CASSAVGGSTEAFF
.	TRBV2	TRBJ1-5	.	TGTGCCAGCAGCCCCTTAGGCAGGGAACGCAATCAGCCCCAGCATTTT	CASSPLGRERNQPQHF
.	TRBV25-1	TRBJ2-3	.	TGTGCCAGCAAGGGACCCAACACAGATACGCAGTATTTT	CASKGPNTDTQYF
TRBD2	TRBV7-7	TRBJ2-2	.	TGTGCCAGCAGCCCCGGGGGGGGGCGCCCCGGGGAGCTGTTTTTT	CASSPGGGRPGELFF
.	TRBV30	TRBJ2-5	.	TGTGCCGGAATCCCTTGGGGGGCCAGGGGAGGAGAGACCCAGTACTTC	CAGIPWGARGGETQYF
.	TRBV5-1	TRBJ1-1	.	TGCGCCAGCAGCTTGGACCCTGGGCTTTCTGGCGTCGCTTTCTTT	CASSLDPGLSGVAFF
.	TRBV15	TRBJ2-3	.	TGTGCCACCAGCAAAGTCGGACGCACAGATACGCAGTATTTT	CATSKVGRTDTQYF
.	TRBV5-1	TRBJ2-3	.	TGCGCCAGCAGCTCCGGACCAACGGATACGCAGTATTTT	CASSSGPTDTQYF
.	TRBV5-1	TRBJ2-2	once	TGCGCCAGCAGCTTGTTAGGGTTTGTCGGGGAGCTGTTTTTT	CASSLLGFVGELFF
.	TRBV28	TRBJ1-1	.	TGTGCCAGCAGTCGAGGGGGTTTACACACTGAAGCTTTCTTT	CASSRGGLHTEAFF
.	TRBV19	TRBJ2-1	.	TGTGCCAGTAGTAGTAATCATCATGAGCAGTTCTTC	CASSSNHHEQFF
.	TRBV9	TRBJ2-2	.	TGTGCCAGCAGCGCAACGGCGGGATATGCGAACACCGGGGAGCTGTTTTTT	CASSATAGYANTGELFF
.	TRBV27	TRBJ2-6	.	TGTGCCAGCAGTTTATGGGCCATCCCACGGTCTGGGGCCAACGTCCTGACTTTC	CASSLWAIPRSGANVLTF
.	TRBV2	TRBJ1-3	.	TGTGCCAGCAGTGCACAGGCAGCGAACACCATATATTTT	CASSAQAANTIYF
TRBD1	TRBV18	TRBJ1-2	many	TGTGCCAGCTCACCTAAACAGGGGGTTGGCTACACCTTC	CASSPKQGVGYTF
TRBD2	TRBV6-5	TRBJ2-1	.	TGTGCCAGCAGTATTGCGGCTAGCGGGAGTTCTGAGCAGTTCTTC	CASSIAASGSSEQFF
.	TRBV5-1	TRBJ1-1	once	TGCGCCAGCAGCTTTGGGGGTTTAAAAGGCACGGCCGTGAACACTGAAGCTTTCTTT	CASSFGGLKGTAVNTEAFF
.	TRBV27	TRBJ1-1	.	TGTGCCAGCAGCCCCGAATGGAGAGAGAACACTGAAGCTTTCTTT	CASSPEWRENTEAFF
TRBD2	TRBV7-3	TRBJ2-5	.	TGTGCCAGCAGCTTAGGCGGGAGGGGGATCGGAGAGACCCAGTACTTC	CASSLGGRGIGETQYF
.	TRBV5-1	TRBJ2-7	.	TGCGCCAGCAGCCCGAGGGTTTCCCCCAGCTCCTACGAGCAGTACTTC	CASSPRVSPSSYEQYF
.	TRBV29-1	TRBJ1-1	.	TGCAGCGTGGTAACCGGGACGGCGGGCACTGAAGCTTTCTTT	CSVVTGTAGTEAFF
.	TRBV10-2	TRBJ1-1	.	TGCGCCAGTAAGATTACACAGCCGAACACTGAAGCTTTCTTT	CASKITQPNTEAFF
.	TRBV7-9	TRBJ2-6	.	TGTGCCAGCAGTTGGGCCTCCTCTGGGGCCAACGTCCTGACTTTC	CASSWASSGANVLTF
.	TRBV9	TRBJ1-1	once	TGTGCCAGCAGCGTCGGGAGGGTTGTCGGTGAAGCTTTCTTT	CASSVGRVVGEAFF
TRBD2	TRBV19	TRBJ2-1	.	TGTGCCAGTAGTGGGATGCTAGCGGGAGGGCCCAATGAGCAGTTCTTC	CASSGMLAGGPNEQFF
TRBD2	TRBV27	TRBJ2-2	.	TGTGCCAGCAGCTCTAGCGGAGACGGGGAGCTGTTTTTT	CASSSSGDGELFF
.	TRBV6-5	TRBJ1-2	.	TGTGCCAGCAGACGGGACTCTCAATACCGCTATGGCTACACCTTC	CASRRDSQYRYGYTF
TRBD2	TRBV19	TRBJ2-7	.	TGTGCCAGTAGTATAGGCGGGAGGTCCGAGCAGTACTTC	CASSIGGRSEQYF
TRBD2	TRBV6-5	TRBJ2-1	.	TGTGCCAGCAGTCGGACTAGCGGGAGAAGTGAGCAGTTCTTC	CASSRTSGRSEQFF
.	TRBV5-1	TRBJ2-3	.	TGCGCCAGCAGCCTATCTAGTGAAAGGACAGATACGCAGTATTTT	CASSLSSERTDTQYF
TRBD1	TRBV5-1	TRBJ2-6	.	TGCGCCAGCGGGCAACAGGGGGCGGATTCGAGCTCTGGGGCCAACGTCCTGACTTTC	CASGQQGADSSSGANVLTF
TRBD2	TRBV5-1	TRBJ2-7	few	TGCGCCAGCAGGTACGCCGGGACTAGCGGGAATCTAGGATCCTACGAGCAGTACTTC	CASRYAGTSGNLGSYEQYF
TRBD1	TRBV28	TRBJ1-2	.	TGTGCCAGCAGCGGGACAGGGCATGGCTACACCTTC	CASSGTGHGYTF
.	TRBV19	TRBJ1-2	few	TGTGCCACTAATCCTGCAGGCGCCTCCTATGGCTACACCTTC	CATNPAGASYGYTF
TRBD1	TRBV5-5	TRBJ2-5	.	TGTGCCAGCAGCCGGGGACAGGGAGAGACCCAGTACTTC	CASSRGQGETQYF
.	TRBV6-5	TRBJ2-7	.	TGTGCCAGCAGTTACGCCTCGGGTCGGGGGTACGAGCAGTACTTC	CASSYASGRGYEQYF
TRBD2	TRBV14	TRBJ2-7	once	TGTGCCAGCAGCCAAGGACGAGCGGGACGGGGTGAGCAGTACTTC	CASSQGRAGRGEQYF
TRBD1	TRBV6-5	TRBJ1-4	.	TGTGCCAGCGCGCAAAAGGTCCAGGGGGTTGGAAAACTGTTTTTT	CASAQKVQGVGKLFF
.	TRBV6-6	TRBJ2-7	.	TGTGCCAGCAGTTACGCTTGGGGACGACAGACCGGGTGGCAGTACTTC	CASSYAWGRQTGWQYF
.	TRBV18	TRBJ2-7	.	TGTGCCAGCTCACCACCTATTCGTACAGGGTCGGACTACGAGCAGTACTTC	CASSPPIRTGSDYEQYF
.	TRBV6-5	TRBJ1-1	.	TGTGCCAGCAGTTACGGGGGGGCCATAATGAACACTGAAGCTTTCTTT	CASSYGGAIMNTEAFF
TRBD2	TRBV28	TRBJ2-7	.	TGTGCCAGCAGTTTACTCGGAATAACTAGCGGGAGTTACGAGCAGTACTTC	CASSLLGITSGSYEQYF
.	TRBV5-8	TRBJ2-7	.	TGTGCCAGCAGCCTGAACAGGTTAGAGCAGTACTTC	CASSLNRLEQYF
.	TRBV2	TRBJ2-2	.	TGTGCCAGCAGTGAAGCGTTCCGTTCGAACACCGGGGAGCTGTTTTTT	CASSEAFRSNTGELFF
.	TRBV5-1	TRBJ1-1	few	TGCGCCAGCAGCCCCCGGGTAGGGGAGGTGAACACTGAAGCTTTCTTT	CASSPRVGEVNTEAFF
.	TRBV11-2	TRBJ2-2	.	TGTGCCAGCAGCTTAGATGGCAGGGGGGCCGGGGAGCTGTTTTTT	CASSLDGRGAGELFF
TRBD1	TRBV27	TRBJ1-2	.	TGTGCCAGCAGTTTCTTCGGGACAGACTATGGCTACACCTTC	CASSFFGTDYGYTF